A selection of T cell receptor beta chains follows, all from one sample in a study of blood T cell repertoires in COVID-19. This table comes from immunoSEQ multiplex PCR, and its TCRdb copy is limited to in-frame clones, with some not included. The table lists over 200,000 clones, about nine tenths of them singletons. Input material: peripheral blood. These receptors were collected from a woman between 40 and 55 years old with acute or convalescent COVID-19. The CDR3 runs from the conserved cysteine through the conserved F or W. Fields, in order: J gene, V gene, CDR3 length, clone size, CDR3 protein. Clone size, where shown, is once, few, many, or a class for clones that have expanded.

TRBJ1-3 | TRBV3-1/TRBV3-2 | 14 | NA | CASSPDRFGNTIYF
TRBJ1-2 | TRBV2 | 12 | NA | CASSVREYGYTF
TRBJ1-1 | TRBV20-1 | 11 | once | CSATGAPEAFF
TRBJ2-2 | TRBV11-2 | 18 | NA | CASSRATGTGGYTGELFF
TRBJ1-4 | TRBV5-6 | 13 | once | CASVKQLGEKLFF
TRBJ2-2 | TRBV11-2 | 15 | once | CASSLASGGTGELFF
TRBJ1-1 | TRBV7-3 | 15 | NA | CASAKVGKGVTEAFF
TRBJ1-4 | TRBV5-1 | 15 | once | CASSLMDRINEKLFF
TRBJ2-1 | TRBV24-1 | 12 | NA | CATSDPAEKQFF
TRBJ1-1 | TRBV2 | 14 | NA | CASTAAAWVFEAFF
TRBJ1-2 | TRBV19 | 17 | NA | CASSLNPWTATNYGYTF
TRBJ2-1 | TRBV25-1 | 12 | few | CASSESYYEQFF
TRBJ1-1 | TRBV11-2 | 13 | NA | CASSLDRGGEAFF
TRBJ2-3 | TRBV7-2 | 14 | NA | CASSFPGLADTQYF
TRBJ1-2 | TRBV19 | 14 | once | CASRPDRGGYGYTF
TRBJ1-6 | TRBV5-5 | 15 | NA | CASSLFPVNNSPLHF
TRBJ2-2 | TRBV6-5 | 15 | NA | CASTTGGGRTGELFF
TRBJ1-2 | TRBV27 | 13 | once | CASSLKQGYGYTF
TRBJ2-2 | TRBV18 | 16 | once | CASSPIVQPNTGELFF
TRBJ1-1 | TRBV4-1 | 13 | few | CASSSRRDTEAFF
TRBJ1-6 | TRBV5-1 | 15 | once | CASTPSGGLNSPLHF
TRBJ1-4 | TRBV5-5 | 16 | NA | CASSLAAGKTNEKLFF
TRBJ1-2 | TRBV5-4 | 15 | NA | CASSLVSGGLRGYTF
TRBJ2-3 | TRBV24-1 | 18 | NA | CATSGGATSGGYTDTQYF
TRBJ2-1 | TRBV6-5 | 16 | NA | CASSYGLAGANNEQFF
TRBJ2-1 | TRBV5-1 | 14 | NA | CASSAGVSAIEQFF
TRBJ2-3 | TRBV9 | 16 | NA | CASSETSGGVTDTQYF
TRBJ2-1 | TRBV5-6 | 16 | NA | CASSLVRWGAYNEQFF
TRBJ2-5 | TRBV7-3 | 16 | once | CASSLNPPSQGETQYF
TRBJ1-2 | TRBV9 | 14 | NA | CASSVSDINYGYTF
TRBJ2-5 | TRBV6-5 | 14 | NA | CASSPYLAQETQYF
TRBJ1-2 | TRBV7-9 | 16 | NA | CASSATDRGLGYGYTF
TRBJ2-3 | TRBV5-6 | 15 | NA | CASSLGAGGTDTQYF
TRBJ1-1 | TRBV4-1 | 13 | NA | CASSQHGVTEAFF
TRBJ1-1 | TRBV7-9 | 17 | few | CASSSTLVARMNTEAFF
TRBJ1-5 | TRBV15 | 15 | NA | CATSRGGQFYQPQHF
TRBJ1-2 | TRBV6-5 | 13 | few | CATRQGAIYGYTF
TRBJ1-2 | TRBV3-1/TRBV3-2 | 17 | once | CASSQVSRQAENYGYTF
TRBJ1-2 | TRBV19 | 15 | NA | CASSPRNTGNYGYTF
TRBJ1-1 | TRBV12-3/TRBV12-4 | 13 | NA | CAEGDRLNTEAFF
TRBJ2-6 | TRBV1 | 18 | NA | CTSSEEGTSRMAANVLTF
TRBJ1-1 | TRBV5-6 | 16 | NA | CASSLEGQGINTEAFF